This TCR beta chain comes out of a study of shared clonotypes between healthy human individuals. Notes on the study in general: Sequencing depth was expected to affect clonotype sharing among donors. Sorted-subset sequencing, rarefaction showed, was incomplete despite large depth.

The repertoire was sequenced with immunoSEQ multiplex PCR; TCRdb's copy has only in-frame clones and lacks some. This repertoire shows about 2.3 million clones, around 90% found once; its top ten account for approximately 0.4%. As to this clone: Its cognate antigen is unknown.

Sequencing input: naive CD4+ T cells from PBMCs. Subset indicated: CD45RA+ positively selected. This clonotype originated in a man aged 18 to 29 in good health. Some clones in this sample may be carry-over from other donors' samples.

The CDR3 here is CASSLVAAGNTIYF. CDR3 nucleotides: TGTGCCAGCAGCTTAGTTGCGGCTGGAAACACCATATATTTT. The chain links TRBV7-8 to TRBJ1-3; no definite D call. The CDR3 is made up of 14 amino acids. Trimming removed 1 base at V and 2 bases at J, with 6 bases between. Germline V gene data show CDR1 as SGHVS and CDR2 as FQNEAQ.